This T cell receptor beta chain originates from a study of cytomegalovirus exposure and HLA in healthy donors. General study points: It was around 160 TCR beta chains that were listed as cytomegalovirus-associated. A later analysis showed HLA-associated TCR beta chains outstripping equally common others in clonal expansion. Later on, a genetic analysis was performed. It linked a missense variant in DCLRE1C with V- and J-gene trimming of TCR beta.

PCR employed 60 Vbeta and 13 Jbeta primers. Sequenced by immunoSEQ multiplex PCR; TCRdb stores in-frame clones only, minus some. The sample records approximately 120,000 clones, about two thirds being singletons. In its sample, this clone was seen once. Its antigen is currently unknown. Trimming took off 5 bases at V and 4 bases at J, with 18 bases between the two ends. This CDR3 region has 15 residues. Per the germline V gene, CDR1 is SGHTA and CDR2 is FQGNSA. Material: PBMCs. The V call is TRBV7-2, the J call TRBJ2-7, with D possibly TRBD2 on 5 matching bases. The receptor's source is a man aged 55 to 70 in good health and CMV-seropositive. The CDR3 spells CASSTDSSSLYEQYF. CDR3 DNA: TGTGCCAGCAGCACCGACTCTAGCAGCCTGTACGAGCAGTACTTC.